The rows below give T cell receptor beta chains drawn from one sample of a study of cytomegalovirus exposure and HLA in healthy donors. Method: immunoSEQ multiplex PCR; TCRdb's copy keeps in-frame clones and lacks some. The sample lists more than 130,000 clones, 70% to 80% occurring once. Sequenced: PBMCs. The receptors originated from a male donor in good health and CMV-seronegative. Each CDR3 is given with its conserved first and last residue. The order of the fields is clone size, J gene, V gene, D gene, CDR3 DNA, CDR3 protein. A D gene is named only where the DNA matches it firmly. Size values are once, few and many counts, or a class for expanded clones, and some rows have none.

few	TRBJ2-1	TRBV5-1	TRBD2	TGCGCCAGCAGTAGCGGGGAATACAATGAGCAGTTCTTC	CASSSGEYNEQFF
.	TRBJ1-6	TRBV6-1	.	TGTGCCAGCAGTGAACTCGGAGGGGAGCGGTCACCCCTCCACTTT	CASSELGGERSPLHF
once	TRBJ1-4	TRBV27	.	TGTGCCAGCAGTTTTCGGGGTGAACGTGAAAAACTGTTTTTT	CASSFRGEREKLFF
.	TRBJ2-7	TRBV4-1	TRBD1	TGCGCCAGCGGGGACAGGGACTCCTACGAGCAGTACTTC	CASGDRDSYEQYF
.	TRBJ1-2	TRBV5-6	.	TGTGCCAGCAGCTTGGGGGCAGGGGCGAAAGGGTATGGCTACACCTTC	CASSLGAGAKGYGYTF
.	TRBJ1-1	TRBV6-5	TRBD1	TGTGCCAGCAGGCAAACAGGGGCTAACACTGAAGCTTTCTTT	CASRQTGANTEAFF
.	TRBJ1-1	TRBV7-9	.	TGTGCCAGCAGCTCCACACCTTCCCTGGCTGAAGCTTTCTTT	CASSSTPSLAEAFF
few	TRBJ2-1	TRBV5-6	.	TGTGCCAGCAGCAGCACTCCGGGACATTCTCCGGACGATGAGCAGTTCTTC	CASSSTPGHSPDDEQFF
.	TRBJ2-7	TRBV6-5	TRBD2	TGTGCCAGCTGGGGGGGTTACTCCTACGAGCAGTACTTC	CASWGGYSYEQYF
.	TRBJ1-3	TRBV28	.	TGTGCCAGCAGTCCCCTCGCAGGGGCCATATATTTT	CASSPLAGAIYF
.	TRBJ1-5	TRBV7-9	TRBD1	TGTGCCAGCAGCCCCCAGGGGGGCGAAAGCGAGCCCCAGCATTTT	CASSPQGGESEPQHF
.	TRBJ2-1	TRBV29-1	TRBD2	TGCAGCGTTGAAGGGAGACGCGGGGGGGCCGATGAGCAGTTCTTC	CSVEGRRGGADEQFF
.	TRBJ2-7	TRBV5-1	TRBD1	TGCGCCAGCAGCTCACAGGGGTTCGATAACGAGCAGTACTTC	CASSSQGFDNEQYF
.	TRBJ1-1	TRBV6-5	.	TGTGCCAGCAGTTACGAGACCGGGATGAACACTGAAGCTTTCTTT	CASSYETGMNTEAFF
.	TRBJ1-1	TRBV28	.	TGTGCCAGCAGTTTACCTCGTACTGAAGCTTTCTTT	CASSLPRTEAFF
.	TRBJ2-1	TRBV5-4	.	TGTGCCAGCAGCCCGGCGGCCTGGGCGGGTGGCAATGAGCAGTTCTTC	CASSPAAWAGGNEQFF
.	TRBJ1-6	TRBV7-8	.	TGTGCCAGCAGCTCAGGACGGGAGAATTCACCCCTCCACTTT	CASSSGRENSPLHF
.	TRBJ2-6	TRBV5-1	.	TGCGCCAGCAGCTTGGGGGAGGTCTCTGGGGCCAACGTCCTGACTTTC	CASSLGEVSGANVLTF
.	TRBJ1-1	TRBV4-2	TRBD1	TGTGCCAGCAGCCAAGATTGGACAGGGGTAACTGAAGCTTTCTTT	CASSQDWTGVTEAFF
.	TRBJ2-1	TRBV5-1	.	TGCGCCAGCAGCTTGGTTGGTATTAGCTCCTACAATGAGCAGTTCTTC	CASSLVGISSYNEQFF
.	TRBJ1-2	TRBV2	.	TGTGCCAGCAGCGAATGGACTGTTAACTATGGCTACACCTTC	CASSEWTVNYGYTF
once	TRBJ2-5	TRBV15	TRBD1	TGTGCCACCAGCAGAGACGCGGGGGACAGGGGTGGGGGGACCCAGTACTTC	CATSRDAGDRGGGTQYF
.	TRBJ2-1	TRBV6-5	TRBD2	TGTGCCAGCAGTTCCCCCGGGACTACCTACAATGAGCAGTTCTTC	CASSSPGTTYNEQFF
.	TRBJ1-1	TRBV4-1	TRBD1	TGCGCCAGCAGCCCACTAAGGACAGGCAGGACTGAAGCTTTCTTT	CASSPLRTGRTEAFF
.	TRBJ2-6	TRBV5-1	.	TGCGCCAGCAGCTTGGGTGGAGAGGCCAACGTCCTGACTTTC	CASSLGGEANVLTF
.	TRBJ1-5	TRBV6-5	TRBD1	TGTGCCAGCAGAATGTACAGGGGCGTGCAGCCCCAGCATTTT	CASRMYRGVQPQHF
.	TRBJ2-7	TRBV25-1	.	TGTGCCAGCAGTGACTCCGGACTCCGGTCTTACGAGCAGTACTTC	CASSDSGLRSYEQYF
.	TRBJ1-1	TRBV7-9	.	TGTGCCAGCAGCTTAGCTGGGGAGGCGGGAACTGAAGCTTTCTTT	CASSLAGEAGTEAFF
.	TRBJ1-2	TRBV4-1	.	TGCGCCAGCAGCCAAGAGCCAGGGACTAACTATGGCTACACCTTC	CASSQEPGTNYGYTF
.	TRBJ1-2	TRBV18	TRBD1	TGTGCCAGCTCACCATTCAACAGGGGCGGGAACTATGGCTACACCTTC	CASSPFNRGGNYGYTF
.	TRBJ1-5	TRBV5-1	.	TGCGCCAGCAGCCCCCTTCCGGGGGAGCAGCCCCAGCATTTT	CASSPLPGEQPQHF
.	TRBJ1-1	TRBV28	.	TGTGCCAGCAGTTTATGGACAGGCAGCCAGAACACTGAAGCTTTCTTT	CASSLWTGSQNTEAFF
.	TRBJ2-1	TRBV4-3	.	TGCGCCAGCAGCCAAGATAATGGACTCCAGGAGTTCTTC	CASSQDNGLQEFF
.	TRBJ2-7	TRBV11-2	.	TGTGCCAGCAGCCCGGGGGGGACAGTGGACTACGAGCAGTACTTC	CASSPGGTVDYEQYF
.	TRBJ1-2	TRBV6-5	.	TGTGCCAGCCGGCCAGGGAACTATGGCTACACCTTC	CASRPGNYGYTF
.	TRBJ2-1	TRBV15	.	TGTGCCACCAGCAGAGCTGAGGGCGCCTACAATGAGCAGTTCTTC	CATSRAEGAYNEQFF
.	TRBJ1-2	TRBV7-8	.	TGTGCCAGCAGCTTAGCCGGGACTAACTATGGCTACACCTTC	CASSLAGTNYGYTF
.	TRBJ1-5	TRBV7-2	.	TGTGCCAGCAGCCCCAACATGTATAGCAATCAGCCCCAGCATTTT	CASSPNMYSNQPQHF
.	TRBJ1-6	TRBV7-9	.	TGCGCCAGCAGCTTACGACAAGTTAATTCACCCCTCCACTTT	CASSLRQVNSPLHF
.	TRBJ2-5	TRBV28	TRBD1	TGTGCCAGCAGGACAGGGGCCCAAGAGACCCAGTACTTC	CASRTGAQETQYF
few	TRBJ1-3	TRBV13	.	TGTGCCAGCACAGAGGGGGCTGGAAACACCATATATTTT	CASTEGAGNTIYF
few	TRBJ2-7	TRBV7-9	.	TGTGCCAGCAGCCCCCCTTTTGTATACGAGCAGTACTTC	CASSPPFVYEQYF